This TCR beta chain emerged from a study of shared clonotypes between healthy human individuals. Positively selected for CCR7, the CD45RO-negative cells used as naive CD8 cells excluded terminally differentiated effector memory CD45RA+ cells. This CDR3 is built from 17 residues. V dropped 1 base and J dropped 1; count of bases not matched to a gene: 7. Germline CDR1 is SGHTA and CDR2 is FQGNSA. Data came from immunoSEQ multiplex PCR; TCRdb stores just in-frame clones and leaves some out. The repertoire holds around 1.9 million clones, about 92% seen once, with under 2% in the top ten. The TCR comes from a man younger than 30 in good health. Some clones in this sample may be carry-over from other donors' samples. The genes are TRBV7-2 and TRBJ2-3; TRBD2 aligns across 8 bases. The sample was naive CD8+ T cells from PBMCs. CDR3: CASSLGGPSGRTDTQYF. The CDR3 bases are TGTGCCAGCAGCTTAGGTGGCCCTAGCGGGCGCACAGATACGCAGTATTTT. Complete variable domain (other parts from reference TRBV7-2 and TRBJ2-3): GAGVSQSPSNKVTEKGKDVELRCDPISGHTALYWYRQSLGQGLEFLIYFQGNSAPDKSGLPSDRFSAERTGGSVSTLTIQRTQQEDSAVYLCASSLGGPSGRTDTQYFGPGTRLTVL.